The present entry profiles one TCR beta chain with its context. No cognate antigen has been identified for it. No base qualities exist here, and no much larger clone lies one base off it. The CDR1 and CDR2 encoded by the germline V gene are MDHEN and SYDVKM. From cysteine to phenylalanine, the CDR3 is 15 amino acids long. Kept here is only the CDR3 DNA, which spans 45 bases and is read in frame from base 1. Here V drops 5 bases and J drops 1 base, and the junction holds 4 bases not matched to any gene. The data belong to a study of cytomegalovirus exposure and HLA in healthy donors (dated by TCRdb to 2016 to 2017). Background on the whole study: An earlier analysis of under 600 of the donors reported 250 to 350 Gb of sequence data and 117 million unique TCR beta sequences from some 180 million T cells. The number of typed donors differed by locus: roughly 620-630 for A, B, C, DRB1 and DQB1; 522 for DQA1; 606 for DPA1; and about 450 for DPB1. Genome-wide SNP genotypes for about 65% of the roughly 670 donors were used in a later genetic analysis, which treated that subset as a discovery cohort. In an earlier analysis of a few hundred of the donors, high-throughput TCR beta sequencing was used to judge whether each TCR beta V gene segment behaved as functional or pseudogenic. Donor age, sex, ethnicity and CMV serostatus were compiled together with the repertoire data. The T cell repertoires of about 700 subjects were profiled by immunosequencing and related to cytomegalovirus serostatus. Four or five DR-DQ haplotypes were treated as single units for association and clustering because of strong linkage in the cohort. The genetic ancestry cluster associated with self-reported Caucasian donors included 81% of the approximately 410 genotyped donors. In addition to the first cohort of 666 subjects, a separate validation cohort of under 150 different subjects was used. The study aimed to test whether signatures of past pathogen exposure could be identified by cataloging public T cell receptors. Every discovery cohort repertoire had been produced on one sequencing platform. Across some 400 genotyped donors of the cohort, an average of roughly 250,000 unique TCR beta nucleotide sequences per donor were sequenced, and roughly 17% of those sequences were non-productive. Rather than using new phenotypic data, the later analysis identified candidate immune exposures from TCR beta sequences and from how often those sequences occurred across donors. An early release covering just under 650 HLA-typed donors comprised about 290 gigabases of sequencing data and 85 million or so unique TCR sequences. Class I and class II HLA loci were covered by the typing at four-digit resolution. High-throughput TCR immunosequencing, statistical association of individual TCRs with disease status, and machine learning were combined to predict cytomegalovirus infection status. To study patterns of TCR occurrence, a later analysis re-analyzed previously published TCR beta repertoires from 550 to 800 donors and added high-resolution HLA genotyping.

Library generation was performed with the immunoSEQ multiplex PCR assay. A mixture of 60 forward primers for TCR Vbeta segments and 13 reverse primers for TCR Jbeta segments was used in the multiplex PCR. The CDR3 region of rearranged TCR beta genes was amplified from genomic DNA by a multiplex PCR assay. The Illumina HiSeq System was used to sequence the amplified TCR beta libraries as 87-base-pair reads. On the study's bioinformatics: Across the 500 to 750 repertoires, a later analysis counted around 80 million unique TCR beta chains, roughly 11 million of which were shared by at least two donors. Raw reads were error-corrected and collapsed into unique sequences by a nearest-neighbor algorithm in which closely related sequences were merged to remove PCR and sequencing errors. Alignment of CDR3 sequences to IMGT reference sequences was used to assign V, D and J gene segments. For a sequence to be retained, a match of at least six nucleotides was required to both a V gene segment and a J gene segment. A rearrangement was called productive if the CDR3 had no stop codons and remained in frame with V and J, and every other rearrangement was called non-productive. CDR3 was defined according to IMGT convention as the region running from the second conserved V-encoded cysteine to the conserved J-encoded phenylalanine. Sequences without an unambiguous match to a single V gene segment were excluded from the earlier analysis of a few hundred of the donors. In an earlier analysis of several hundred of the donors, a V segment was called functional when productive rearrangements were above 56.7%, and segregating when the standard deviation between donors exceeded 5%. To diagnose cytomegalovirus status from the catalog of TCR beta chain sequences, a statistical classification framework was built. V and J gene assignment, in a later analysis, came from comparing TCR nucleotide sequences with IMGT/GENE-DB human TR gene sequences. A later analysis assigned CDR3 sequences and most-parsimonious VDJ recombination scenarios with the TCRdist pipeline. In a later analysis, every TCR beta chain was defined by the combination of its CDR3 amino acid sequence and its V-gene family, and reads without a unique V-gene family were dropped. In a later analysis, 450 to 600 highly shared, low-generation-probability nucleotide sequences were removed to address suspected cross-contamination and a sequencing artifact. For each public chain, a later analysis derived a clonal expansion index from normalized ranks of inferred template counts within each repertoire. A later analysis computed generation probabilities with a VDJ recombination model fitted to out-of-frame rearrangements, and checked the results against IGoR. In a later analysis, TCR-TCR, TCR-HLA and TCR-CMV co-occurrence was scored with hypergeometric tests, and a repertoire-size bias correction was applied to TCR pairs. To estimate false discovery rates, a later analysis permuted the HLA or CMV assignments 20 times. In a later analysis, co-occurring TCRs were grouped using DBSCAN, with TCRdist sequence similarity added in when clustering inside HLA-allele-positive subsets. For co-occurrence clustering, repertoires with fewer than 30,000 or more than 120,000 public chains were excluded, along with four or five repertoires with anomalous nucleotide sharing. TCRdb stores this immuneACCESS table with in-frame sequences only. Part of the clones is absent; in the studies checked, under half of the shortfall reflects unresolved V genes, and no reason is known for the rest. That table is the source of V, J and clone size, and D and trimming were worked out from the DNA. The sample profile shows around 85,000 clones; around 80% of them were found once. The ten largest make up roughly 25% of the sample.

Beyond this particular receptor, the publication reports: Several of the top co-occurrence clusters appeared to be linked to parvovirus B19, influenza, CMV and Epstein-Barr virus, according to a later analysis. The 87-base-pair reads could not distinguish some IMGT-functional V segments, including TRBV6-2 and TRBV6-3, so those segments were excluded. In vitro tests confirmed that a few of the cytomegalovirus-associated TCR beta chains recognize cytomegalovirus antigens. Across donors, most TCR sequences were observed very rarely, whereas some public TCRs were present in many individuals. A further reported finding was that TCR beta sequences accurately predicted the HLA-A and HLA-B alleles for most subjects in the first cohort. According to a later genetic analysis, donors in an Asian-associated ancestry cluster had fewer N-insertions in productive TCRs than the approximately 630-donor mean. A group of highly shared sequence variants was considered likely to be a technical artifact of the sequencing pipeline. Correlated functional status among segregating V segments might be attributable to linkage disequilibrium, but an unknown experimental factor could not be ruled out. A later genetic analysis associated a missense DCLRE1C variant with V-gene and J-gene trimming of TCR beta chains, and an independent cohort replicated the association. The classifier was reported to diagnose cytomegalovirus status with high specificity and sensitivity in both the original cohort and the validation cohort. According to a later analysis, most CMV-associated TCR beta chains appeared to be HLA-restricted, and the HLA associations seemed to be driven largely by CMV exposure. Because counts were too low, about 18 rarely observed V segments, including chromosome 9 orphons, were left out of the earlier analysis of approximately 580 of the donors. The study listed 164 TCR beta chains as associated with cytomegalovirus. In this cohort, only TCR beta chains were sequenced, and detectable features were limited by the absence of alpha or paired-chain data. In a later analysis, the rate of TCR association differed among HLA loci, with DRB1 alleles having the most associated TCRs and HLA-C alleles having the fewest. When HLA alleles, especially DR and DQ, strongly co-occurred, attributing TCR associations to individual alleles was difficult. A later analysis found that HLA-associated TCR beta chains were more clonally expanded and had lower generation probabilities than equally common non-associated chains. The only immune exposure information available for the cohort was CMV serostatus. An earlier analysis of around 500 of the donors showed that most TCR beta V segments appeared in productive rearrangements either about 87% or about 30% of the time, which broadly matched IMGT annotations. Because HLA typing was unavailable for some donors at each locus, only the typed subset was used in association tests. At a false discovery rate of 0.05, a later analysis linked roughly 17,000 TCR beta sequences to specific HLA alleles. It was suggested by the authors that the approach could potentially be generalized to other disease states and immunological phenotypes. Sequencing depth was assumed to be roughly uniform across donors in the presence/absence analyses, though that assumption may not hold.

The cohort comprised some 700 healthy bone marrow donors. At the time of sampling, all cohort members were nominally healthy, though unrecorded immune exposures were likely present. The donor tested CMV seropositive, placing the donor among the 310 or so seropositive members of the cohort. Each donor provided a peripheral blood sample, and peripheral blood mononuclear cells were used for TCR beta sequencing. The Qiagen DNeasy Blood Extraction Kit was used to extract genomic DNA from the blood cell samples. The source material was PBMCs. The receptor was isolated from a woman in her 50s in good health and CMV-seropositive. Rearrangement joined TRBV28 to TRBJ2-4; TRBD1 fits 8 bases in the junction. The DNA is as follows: TGTGCCAGCAGTCAGGGGGCGATGGCCAAAAACATTCAGTACTTC. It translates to CASSQGAMAKNIQYF.